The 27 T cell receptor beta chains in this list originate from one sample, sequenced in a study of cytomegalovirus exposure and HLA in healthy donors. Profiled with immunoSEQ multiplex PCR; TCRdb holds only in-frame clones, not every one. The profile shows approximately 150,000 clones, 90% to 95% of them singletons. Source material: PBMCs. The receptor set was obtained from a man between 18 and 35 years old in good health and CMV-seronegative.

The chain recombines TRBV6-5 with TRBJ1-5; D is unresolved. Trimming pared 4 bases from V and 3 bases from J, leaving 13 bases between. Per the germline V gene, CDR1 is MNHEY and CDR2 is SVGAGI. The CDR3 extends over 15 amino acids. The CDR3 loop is CASSFRWSSNQPQHF. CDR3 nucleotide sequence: TGTGCCAGCAGTTTCAGGTGGTCGTCCAATCAGCCCCAGCATTTT.

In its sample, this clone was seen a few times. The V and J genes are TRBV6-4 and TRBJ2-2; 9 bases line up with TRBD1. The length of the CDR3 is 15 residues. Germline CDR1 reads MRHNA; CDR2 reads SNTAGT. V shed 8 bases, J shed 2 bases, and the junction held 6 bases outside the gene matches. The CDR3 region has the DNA TGTGCCAGCCAACCGGGACAGGGCAACACCGGGGAGCTGTTTTTT. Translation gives CASQPGQGNTGELFF.

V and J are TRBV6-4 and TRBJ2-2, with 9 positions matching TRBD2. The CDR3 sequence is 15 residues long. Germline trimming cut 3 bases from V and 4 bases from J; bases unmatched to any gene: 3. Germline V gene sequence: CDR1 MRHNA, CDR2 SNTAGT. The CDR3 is CASSELAGPTGELFF. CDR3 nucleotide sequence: TGTGCCAGCAGTGAGCTAGCGGGACCCACCGGGGAGCTGTTTTTT.

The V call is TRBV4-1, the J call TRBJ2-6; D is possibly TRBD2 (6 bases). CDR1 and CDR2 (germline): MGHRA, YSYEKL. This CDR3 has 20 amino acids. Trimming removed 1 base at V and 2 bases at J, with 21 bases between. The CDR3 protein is CASSQAIPAQGGAGANVLTF. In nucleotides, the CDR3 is TGCGCCAGCAGCCAAGCGATCCCCGCCCAGGGAGGAGCTGGGGCCAACGTCCTGACTTTC.

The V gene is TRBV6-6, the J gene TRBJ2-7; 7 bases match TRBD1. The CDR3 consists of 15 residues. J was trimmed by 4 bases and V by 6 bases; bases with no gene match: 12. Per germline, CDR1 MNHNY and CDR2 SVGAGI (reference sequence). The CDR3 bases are TGTGCCAGCAGCCGCGGTGCCCAGGGGGAGTACGAGCAGTACGTC. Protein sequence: CASSRGAQGEYEQYV.

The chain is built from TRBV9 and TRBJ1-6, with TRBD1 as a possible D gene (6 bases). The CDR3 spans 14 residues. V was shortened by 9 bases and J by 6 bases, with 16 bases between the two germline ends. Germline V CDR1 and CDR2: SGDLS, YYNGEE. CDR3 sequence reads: CATSTGQINSPLHF. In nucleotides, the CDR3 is TGTGCCACCTCCACAGGACAGATTAATTCACCCCTCCACTTT.

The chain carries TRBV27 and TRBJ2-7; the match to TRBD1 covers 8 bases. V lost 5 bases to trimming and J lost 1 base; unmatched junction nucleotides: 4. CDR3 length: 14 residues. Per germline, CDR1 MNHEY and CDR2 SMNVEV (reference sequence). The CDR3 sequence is CASSPRTGSYEQYV. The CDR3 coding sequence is TGTGCCAGCAGTCCCCGGACAGGGTCCTACGAGCAGTACGTC.

The CDR3 nucleotides are TGCAGCGTTGAGGCCACCGCCTACGAGCAGTACTTC. This encodes CSVEATAYEQYF. The chain couples TRBV29-1 to TRBJ2-7; D not certain. There are 12 residues in the CDR3. V lost 3 bases and J lost 2, with 8 bases in between. Germline V lookup: CDR1 SQVTM, CDR2 ANQGSEA.

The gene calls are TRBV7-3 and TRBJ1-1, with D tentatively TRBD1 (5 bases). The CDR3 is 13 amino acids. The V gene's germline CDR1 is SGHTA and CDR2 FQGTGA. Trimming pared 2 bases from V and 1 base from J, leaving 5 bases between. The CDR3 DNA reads TGTGCCAGCAGCTTAGGACAGAACACTGAAGCTTTCTTT. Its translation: CASSLGQNTEAFF.

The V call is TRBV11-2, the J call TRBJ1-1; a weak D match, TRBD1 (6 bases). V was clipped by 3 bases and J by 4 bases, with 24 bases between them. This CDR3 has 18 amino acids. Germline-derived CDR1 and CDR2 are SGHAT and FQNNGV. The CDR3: CASSFGGGSGIRGTEAFF. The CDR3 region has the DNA TGTGCCAGCAGCTTCGGAGGGGGAAGCGGGATTAGGGGCACTGAAGCTTTCTTT.

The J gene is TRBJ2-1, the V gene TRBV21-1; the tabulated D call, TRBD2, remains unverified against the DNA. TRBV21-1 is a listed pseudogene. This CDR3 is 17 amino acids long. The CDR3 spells CASSKSWGLAGYNEQFF. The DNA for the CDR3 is TGTGCCAGCAGCAAAAGTTGGGGACTAGCGGGGTACAATGAGCAGTTCTTC.

CDR3 nucleotide sequence: TGTGCCAGCAGCCAAGAAGCAAGTTCTGGAAACACCATATATTTT. Translated, it gives CASSQEASSGNTIYF. The chain uses TRBV14 and TRBJ1-3; D is unclear. The CDR3 loop spans 15 amino acids. Germline values: CDR1 SGHDN, CDR2 FVKESK. Trimming cost V 0 bases and J 1 base, with 7 bases left between them.

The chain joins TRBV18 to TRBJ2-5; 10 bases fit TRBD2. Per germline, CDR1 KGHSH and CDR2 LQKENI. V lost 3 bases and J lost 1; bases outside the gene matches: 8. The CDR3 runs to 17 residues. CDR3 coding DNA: TGTGCCAGCTCACCCCGAGCTAGGACTAGCGGCCAAGAGACCCAGTACTTC. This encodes CASSPRARTSGQETQYF. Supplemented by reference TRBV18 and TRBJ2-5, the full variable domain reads NAGVMQNPRHLVRRRGQEARLRCSPMKGHSHVYWYRQLPEEGLKFMVYLQKENIIDESGMPKERFSAEFPKEGPSILRIQQVVRGDSAAYFCASSPRARTSGQETQYFGPGTRLLVL.

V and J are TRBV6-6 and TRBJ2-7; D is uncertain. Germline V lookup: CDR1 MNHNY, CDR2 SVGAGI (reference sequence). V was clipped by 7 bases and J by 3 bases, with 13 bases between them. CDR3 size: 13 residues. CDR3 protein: CASTASGRYEQYV. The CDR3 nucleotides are TGTGCCAGCACCGCGTCAGGCCGCTACGAGCAGTACGTC.

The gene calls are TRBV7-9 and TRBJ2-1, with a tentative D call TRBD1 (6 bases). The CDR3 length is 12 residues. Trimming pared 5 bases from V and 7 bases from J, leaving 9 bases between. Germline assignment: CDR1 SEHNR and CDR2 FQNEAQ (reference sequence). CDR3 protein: CASSPQGNEQFF. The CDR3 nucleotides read TGTGCCAGCAGCCCCCAGGGGAATGAGCAGTTCTTC.

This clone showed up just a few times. For the CDR3, the DNA is TGTGCCAGCAGTCCGGACAGTATTAATCAGCCCCAGCATTTT. Translation gives CASSPDSINQPQHF. The V call is TRBV6-6, the J call TRBJ1-5, with D maybe TRBD1 (6 bases). CDR3 length: 14 residues. The germline V gene has CDR1 MNHNY and CDR2 SVGAGI (reference sequence). The V end was cut by 5 bases, the J end by 4 bases, with 12 bases between.

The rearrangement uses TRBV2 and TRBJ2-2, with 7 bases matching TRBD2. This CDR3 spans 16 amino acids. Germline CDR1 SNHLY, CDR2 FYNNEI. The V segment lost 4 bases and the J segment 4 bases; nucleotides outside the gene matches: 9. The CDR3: CASSGEGGTTTGELFF. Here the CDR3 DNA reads TGTGCCAGCAGTGGGGAGGGCGGGACCACCACCGGGGAGCTGTTTTTT.

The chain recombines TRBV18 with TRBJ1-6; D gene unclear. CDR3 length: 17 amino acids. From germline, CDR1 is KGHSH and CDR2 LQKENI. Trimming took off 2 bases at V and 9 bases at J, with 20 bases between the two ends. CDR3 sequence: CASSPFFPVGVGSPLHF. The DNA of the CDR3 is TGTGCCAGCTCACCATTCTTCCCCGTCGGAGTTGGTTCACCCCTCCACTTT.

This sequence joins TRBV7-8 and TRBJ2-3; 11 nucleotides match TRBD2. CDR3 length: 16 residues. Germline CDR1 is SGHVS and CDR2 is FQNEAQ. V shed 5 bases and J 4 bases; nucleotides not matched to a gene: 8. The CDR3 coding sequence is TGTGCCAGCAGCACCCCCTTAGCGGGGGGGTCAGATACGCAGTATTTT. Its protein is CASSTPLAGGSDTQYF.

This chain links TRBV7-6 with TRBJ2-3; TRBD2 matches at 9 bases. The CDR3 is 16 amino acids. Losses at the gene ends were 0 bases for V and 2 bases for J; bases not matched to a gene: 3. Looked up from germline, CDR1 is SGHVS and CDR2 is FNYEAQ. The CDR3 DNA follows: TGTGCCAGCAGCTTAGCGTCTAGCGGGGACACAGATACGCAGTATTTT. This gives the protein CASSLASSGDTDTQYF.

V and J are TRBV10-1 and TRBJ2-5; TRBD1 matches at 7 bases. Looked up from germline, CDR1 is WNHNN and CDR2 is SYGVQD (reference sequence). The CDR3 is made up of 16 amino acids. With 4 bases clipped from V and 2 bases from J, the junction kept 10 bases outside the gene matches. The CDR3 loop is CASSAGDSRPQETQYF. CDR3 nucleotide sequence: TGCGCCAGCAGTGCCGGGGACAGCCGTCCGCAAGAGACCCAGTACTTC.

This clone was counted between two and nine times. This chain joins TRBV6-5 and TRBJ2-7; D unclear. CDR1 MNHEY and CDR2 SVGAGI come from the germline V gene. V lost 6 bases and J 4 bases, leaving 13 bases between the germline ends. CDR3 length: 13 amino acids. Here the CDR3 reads CASRPFGSYEQYF. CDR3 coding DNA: TGTGCCAGCAGACCCTTTGGCTCTTACGAGCAGTACTTC.

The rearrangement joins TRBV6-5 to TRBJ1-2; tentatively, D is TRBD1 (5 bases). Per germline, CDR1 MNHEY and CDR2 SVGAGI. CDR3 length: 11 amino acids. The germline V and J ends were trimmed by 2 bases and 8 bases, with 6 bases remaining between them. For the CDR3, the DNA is TGTGCCAGCAGTTACCAGGGAGGCTACACCTTC. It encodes CASSYQGGYTF.

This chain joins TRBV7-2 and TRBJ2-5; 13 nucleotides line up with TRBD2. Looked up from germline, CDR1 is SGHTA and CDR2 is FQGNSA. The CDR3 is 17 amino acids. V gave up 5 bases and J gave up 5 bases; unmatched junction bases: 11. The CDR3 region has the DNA TGTGCCAGCAGCACCTTAGGTCGGACTAGCGGGGGTGAGACCCAGTACTTC. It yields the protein CASSTLGRTSGGETQYF.

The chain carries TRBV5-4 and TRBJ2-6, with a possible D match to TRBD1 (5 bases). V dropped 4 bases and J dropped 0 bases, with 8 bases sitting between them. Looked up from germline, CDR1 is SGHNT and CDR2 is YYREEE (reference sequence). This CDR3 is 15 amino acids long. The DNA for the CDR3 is TGTGCCAGCAGCGGCCAGGGCTCTGGGGCCAACGTCCTGACTTTC. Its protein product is CASSGQGSGANVLTF.

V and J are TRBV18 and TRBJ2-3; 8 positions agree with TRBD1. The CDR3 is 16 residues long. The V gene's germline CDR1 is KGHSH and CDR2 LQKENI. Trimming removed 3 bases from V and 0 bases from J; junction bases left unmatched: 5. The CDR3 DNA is TGTGCCAGCTCACCGTCAACAGGGGGTAGCACAGATACGCAGTATTTT. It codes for CASSPSTGGSTDTQYF.

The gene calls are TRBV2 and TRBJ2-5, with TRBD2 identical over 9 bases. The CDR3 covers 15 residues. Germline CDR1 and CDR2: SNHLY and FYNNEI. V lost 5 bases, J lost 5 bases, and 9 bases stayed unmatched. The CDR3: CASSSLAGREETQYF. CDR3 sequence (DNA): TGTGCCAGCAGTTCCCTAGCGGGGAGAGAGGAGACCCAGTACTTC.